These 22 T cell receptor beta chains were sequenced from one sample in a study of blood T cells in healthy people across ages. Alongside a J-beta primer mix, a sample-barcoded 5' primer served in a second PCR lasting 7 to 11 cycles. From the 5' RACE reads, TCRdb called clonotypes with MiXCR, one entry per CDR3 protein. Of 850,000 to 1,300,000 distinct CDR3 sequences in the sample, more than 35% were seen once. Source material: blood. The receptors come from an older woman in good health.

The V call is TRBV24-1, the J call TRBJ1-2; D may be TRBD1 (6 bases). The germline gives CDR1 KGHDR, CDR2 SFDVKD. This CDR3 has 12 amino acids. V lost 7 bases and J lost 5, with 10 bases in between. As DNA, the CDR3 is TGTGCCACCAGCCGAGGGGGATATGGCTACACCTTC. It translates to CATSRGGYGYTF.

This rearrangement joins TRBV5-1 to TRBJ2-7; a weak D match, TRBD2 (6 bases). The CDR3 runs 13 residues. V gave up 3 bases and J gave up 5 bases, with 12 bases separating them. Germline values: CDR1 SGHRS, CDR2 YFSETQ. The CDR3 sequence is CASSYGSLDEQYF. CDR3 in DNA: TGCGCCAGCAGCTACGGGAGTCTCGACGAGCAGTACTTC.

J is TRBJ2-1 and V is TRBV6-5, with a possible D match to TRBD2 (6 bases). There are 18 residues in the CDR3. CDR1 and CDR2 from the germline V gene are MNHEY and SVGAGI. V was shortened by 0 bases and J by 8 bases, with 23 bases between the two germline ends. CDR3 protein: CASSYSRATRDSRDEQFF. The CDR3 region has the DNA TGTGCCAGCAGTTACTCGAGGGCGACTAGAGATTCCAGGGATGAGCAGTTCTTC.

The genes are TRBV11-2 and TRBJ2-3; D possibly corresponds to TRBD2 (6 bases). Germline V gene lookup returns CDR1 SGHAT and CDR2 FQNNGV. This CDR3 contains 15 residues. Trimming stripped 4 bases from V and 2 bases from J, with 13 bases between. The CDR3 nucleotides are TGTGCCAGCAGCTCTGAAAGCGGGTTCACAGATACGCAGTATTTT. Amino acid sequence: CASSSESGFTDTQYF.

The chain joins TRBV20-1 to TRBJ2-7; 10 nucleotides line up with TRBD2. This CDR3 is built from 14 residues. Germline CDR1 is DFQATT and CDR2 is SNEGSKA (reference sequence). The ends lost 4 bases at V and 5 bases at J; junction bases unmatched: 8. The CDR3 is CSATSSGSVNEQYF. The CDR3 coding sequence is TGCAGTGCTACCTCTAGCGGGAGTGTCAACGAGCAGTACTTC.

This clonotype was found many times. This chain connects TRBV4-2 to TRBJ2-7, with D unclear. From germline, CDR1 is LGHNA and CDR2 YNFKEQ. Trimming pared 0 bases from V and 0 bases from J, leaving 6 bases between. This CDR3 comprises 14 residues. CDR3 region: CASSQDVSSYEQYF. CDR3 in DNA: TGTGCCAGCAGCCAAGATGTTAGCTCCTACGAGCAGTACTTC.

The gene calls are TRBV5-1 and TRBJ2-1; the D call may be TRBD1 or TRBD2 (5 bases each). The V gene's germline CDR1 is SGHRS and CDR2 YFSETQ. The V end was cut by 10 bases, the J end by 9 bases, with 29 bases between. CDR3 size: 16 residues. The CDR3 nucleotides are TGCGCCTCAGCTGGGGGAGCTACCCATGGGGCTAGTGAGCAGTTCTTC. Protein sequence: CASAGGATHGASEQFF.

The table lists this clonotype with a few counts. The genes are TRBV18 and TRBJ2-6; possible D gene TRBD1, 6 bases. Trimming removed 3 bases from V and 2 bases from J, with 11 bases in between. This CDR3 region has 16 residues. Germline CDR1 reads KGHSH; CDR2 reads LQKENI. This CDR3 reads CASSPLGGTGANVLTF. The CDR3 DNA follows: TGTGCCAGCTCACCGTTAGGGGGTACTGGGGCCAACGTCCTGACTTTC.

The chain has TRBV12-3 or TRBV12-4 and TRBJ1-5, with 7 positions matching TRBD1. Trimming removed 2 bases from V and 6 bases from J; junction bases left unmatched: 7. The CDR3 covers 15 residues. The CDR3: CASSLKLGGSQPQHF. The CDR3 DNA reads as TGTGCCAGCAGTTTAAAGTTAGGGGGCAGTCAGCCCCAGCATTTT.

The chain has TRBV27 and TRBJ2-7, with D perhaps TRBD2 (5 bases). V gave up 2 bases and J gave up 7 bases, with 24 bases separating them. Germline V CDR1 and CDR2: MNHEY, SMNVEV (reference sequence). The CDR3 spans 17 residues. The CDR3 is CASSLRLGTGFRDEQYF. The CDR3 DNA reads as TGTGCCAGCAGTTTAAGGTTGGGAACCGGTTTCCGGGATGAGCAGTACTTC.

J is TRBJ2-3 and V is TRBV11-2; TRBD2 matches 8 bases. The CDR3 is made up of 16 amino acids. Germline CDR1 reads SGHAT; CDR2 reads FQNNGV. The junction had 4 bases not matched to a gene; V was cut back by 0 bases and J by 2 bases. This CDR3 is CASSLELAAPTDTQYF. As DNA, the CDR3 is TGTGCCAGCAGCTTAGAACTAGCGGCACCCACAGATACGCAGTATTTT. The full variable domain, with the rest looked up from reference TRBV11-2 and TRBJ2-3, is EAGVAQSPRYKIIEKRQSVAFWCNPISGHATLYWYQQILGQGPKLLIQFQNNGVVDDSQLPKDRFSAERLKGVDSTLKIQPAKLEDSAVYLCASSLELAAPTDTQYFGPGTRLTVL.

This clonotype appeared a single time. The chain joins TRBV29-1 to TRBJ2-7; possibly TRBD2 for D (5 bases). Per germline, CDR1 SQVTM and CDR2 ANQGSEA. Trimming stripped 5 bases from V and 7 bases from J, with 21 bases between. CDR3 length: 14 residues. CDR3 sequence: CSVIKEDRYNEQYF. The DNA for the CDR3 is TGCAGCGTTATAAAGGAGGATCGGTACAATGAGCAGTACTTC.

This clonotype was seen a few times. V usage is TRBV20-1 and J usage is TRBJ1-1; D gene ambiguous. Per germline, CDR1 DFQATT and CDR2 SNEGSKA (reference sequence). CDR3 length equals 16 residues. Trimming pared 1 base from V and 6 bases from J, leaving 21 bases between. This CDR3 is CSARGPPEEGKSEAFF. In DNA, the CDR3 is TGCAGTGCTAGAGGACCACCGGAGGAAGGGAAGTCTGAAGCTTTCTTT.

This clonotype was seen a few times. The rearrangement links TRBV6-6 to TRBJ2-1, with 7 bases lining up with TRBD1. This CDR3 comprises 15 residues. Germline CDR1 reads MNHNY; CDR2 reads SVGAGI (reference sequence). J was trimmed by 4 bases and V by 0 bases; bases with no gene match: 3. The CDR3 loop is CASSYSRTGYNEQFF. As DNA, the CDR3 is TGTGCCAGCAGTTACTCCCGGACAGGATACAATGAGCAGTTCTTC.

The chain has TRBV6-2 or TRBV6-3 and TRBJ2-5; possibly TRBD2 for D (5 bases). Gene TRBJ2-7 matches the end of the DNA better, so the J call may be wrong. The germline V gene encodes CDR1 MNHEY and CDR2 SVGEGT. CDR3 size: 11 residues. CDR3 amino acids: CATLDYYEQYF. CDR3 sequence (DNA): TGTGCCACCCTAGACTACTACGAGCAGTACTTC.

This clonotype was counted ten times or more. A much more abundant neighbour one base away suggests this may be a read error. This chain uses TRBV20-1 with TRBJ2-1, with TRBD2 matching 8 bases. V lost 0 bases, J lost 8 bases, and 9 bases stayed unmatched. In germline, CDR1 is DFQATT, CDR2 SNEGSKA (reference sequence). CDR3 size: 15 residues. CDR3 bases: TGCAGTGCTAGAGATTGGGGGACTAGGATTGATGAGCAGTTCTTC. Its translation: CSARDWGTRIDEQFF.

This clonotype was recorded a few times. The CDR3 DNA follows: TGTGCCGTCCCCGGGGTCGGTGAGCAGTTCTTC. Translation gives CAVPGVGEQFF. The chain recombines TRBV21-1 with TRBJ2-1; the D call in the table, TRBD1, was not verified against the DNA. TRBV21-1 is a known pseudogene. This CDR3 contains 11 residues.

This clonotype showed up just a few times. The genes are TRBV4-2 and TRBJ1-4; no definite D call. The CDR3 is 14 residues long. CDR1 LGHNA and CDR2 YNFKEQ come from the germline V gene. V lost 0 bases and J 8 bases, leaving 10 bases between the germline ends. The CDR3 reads CASSQDEYGEKLFF. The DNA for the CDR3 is TGTGCCAGCAGCCAAGATGAATACGGGGAAAAACTGTTTTTT.

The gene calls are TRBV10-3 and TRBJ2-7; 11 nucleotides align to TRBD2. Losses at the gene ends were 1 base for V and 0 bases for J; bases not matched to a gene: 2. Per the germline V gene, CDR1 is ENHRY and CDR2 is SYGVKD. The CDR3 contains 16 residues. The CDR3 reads CAISEWTSGPSYEQYF. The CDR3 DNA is TGTGCCATCAGTGAGTGGACTAGCGGGCCCTCCTACGAGCAGTACTTC.

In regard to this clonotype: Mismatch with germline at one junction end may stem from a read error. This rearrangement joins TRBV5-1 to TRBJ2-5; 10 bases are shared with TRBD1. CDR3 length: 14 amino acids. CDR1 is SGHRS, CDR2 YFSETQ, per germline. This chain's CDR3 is CASSPGQGGETQYF. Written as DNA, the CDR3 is TGTGCCAGCTCACCAGGACAGGGGGGTGAGACCCAGTACTTC.

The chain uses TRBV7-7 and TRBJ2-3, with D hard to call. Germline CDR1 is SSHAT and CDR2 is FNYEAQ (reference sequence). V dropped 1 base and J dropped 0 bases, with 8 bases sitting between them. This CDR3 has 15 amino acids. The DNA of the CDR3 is TGTGCCAGCAGCTTAGGCCCGTCTAGCACAGATACGCAGTATTTT. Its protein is CASSLGPSSTDTQYF. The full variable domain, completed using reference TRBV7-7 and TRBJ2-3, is GAGVSQSPRYKVTKRGQDVTLRCDPISSHATLYWYQQALGQGPEFLTYFNYEAQPDKSGLPSDRFSAERPEGSISTLTIQRTEQRDSAMYRCASSLGPSSTDTQYFGPGTRLTVL.

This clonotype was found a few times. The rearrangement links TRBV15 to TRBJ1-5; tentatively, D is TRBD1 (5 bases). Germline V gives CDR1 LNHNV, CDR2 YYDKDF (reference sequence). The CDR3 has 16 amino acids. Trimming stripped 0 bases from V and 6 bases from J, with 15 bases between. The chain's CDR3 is CATSREGLRIPQPQHF. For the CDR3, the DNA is TGTGCCACCAGCAGAGAGGGACTTAGGATTCCTCAGCCCCAGCATTTT.